This passage covers 25 T cell receptor beta chains from one sample sequenced in a study of shared clonotypes between healthy human individuals. Only in-frame clones appear in the TCRdb table, and some are missing; sequencing was by immunoSEQ multiplex PCR. Among about 1.5 million clones, more than 95% were seen once, and the ten largest hold roughly 1.2%. The sequencing sample was made of naive CD4+ T cells sorted from blood. Subset defined: CD45RA+ positively selected. The origin of the receptors is a man aged 30 to 45 in good health.

V gene TRBV5-5 combines with J gene TRBJ1-2, with 10 bases fitting TRBD1. Per the germline V gene, CDR1 is SGHKS and CDR2 is YYEKEE (reference sequence). This CDR3 region has 14 residues. V trimming: 0 bases; J trimming: 8 bases; junction bases outside the gene matches: 4. The CDR3 coding sequence is TGTGCCAGCAGCTTGGCGGGGACAGGGGAAGGCTACACCTTC. It encodes CASSLAGTGEGYTF.

Regarding this clone: The identical CDR3 is also encoded by other nucleotide sequences in the sample. The chain uses TRBV29-1 and TRBJ2-3; 8 nucleotides line up with TRBD2. The J segment lost 1 base and the V segment lost 2 bases, leaving 5 bases of the junction unmatched. Germline assignment: CDR1 SQVTM and CDR2 ANQGSEA. This CDR3 region has 15 residues. The chain's CDR3 is CSVEFLAGRTDTQYF. In DNA form, the CDR3 reads TGCAGCGTTGAATTCCTAGCGGGTCGCACAGATACGCAGTATTTT.

The chain employs TRBV30 and TRBJ2-7; possibly TRBD1 or TRBD2 for D (5 bases each). Germline-derived CDR1 and CDR2 are GTSNPN and SVGIG (reference sequence). The CDR3 is 17 amino acids. The V gene lost 3 bases and the J gene lost 2 bases, with 23 bases spanning the gap. CDR3 sequence: CAWRPFYPGTITYEQYF. The CDR3 DNA reads as TGTGCCTGGAGACCGTTCTATCCAGGGACCATAACCTACGAGCAGTACTTC. Drawing the rest from reference TRBV30 and TRBJ2-7, the complete variable domain is SQTIHQWPATLVQPVGSPLSLECTVEGTSNPNLYWYRQAAGRGLQLLFYSVGIGQISSEVPQNLSASRPQDRQFILSSKKLLLSDSGFYLCAWRPFYPGTITYEQYFGPGTRLTVT.

The rearrangement uses TRBV28 and TRBJ2-7; D uncertain. Germline V gene sequence: CDR1 MDHEN, CDR2 SYDVKM. The V gene lost 3 bases and the J gene lost 7 bases, with 19 bases spanning the gap. CDR3 size: 15 residues. The CDR3 bases are TGTGCCAGCAGTTTTTTCGGCAGCCGGAGTCGTGAGCAGTACTTC. As protein: CASSFFGSRSREQYF.

This rearrangement joins TRBV28 to TRBJ1-1; no firm D call. This CDR3 has 11 amino acids. Trimming pared 3 bases from V and 8 bases from J, leaving 7 bases between. Germline-derived CDR1 and CDR2 are MDHEN and SYDVKM. CDR3 sequence (DNA): TGTGCCAGCAGTTTTTTCGGGGAAGCTTTCTTT. Its protein product is CASSFFGEAFF.

The rearrangement joins TRBV15 to TRBJ2-1, with TRBD2 identical over 7 bases. Per the germline V gene, CDR1 is LNHNV and CDR2 is YYDKDF (reference sequence). V lost 8 bases to trimming and J lost 5 bases; unmatched junction nucleotides: 18. The CDR3 length is 17 residues. CDR3 bases: TGTGCCACCCCCTATGCGGGAGTCGCTAAGCTCGACAATGAGCAGTTCTTC. It yields the protein CATPYAGVAKLDNEQFF.

As for this clone: Other DNA sequences in this sample translate to the same CDR3. This sequence joins TRBV18 and TRBJ2-1; D unclear. The ends were cut back, 1 base at V and 8 bases at J, with 6 bases in the middle. The length of the CDR3 is 12 residues. Per the germline V gene, CDR1 is KGHSH and CDR2 is LQKENI. CDR3 loop: CASSPQGYEQFF. CDR3 DNA: TGTGCCAGCTCACCACAGGGTTATGAGCAGTTCTTC. Complete variable domain (other parts from reference TRBV18 and TRBJ2-1): NAGVMQNPRHLVRRRGQEARLRCSPMKGHSHVYWYRQLPEEGLKFMVYLQKENIIDESGMPKERFSAEFPKEGPSILRIQQVVRGDSAAYFCASSPQGYEQFFGPGTRLTVL.

This chain links TRBV7-9 with TRBJ2-3, with D perhaps TRBD2 (5 bases). CDR1 and CDR2 (germline): SEHNR, FQNEAQ (reference sequence). Trimming took 2 bases from V and 1 from J, leaving 16 bases between them. The CDR3 is 17 residues long. CDR3 residues: CASSLRASGIGTDTQYF. The CDR3 nucleotides read TGTGCCAGCAGCTTACGAGCGTCGGGAATAGGCACAGATACGCAGTATTTT.

The chain employs TRBV6-1 and TRBJ1-4; D perhaps matches TRBD1 (5 bases). Germline values: CDR1 MNHNS, CDR2 SASEGT. Trimming took off 2 bases at V and 0 bases at J, with 7 bases between the two ends. This CDR3 has 15 amino acids. The CDR3 region is CASSEIGATNEKLFF. The CDR3 nucleotides read TGTGCCAGCAGTGAAATAGGGGCAACTAATGAAAAACTGTTTTTT.

The rearrangement links TRBV7-2 to TRBJ2-5; no definite D call. Germline-derived CDR1 and CDR2 are SGHTA and FQGNSA. The CDR3 has 11 amino acids. V lost 4 bases and J 11 bases, leaving 11 bases between the germline ends. DNA of the CDR3: TGTGCCAGCAGCTCGTACGGATCGCAGTACTTC. Its translation: CASSSYGSQYF.

The chain combines TRBV6-1 with TRBJ2-1; D not resolved. Germline V gene data show CDR1 as MNHNS and CDR2 as SASEGT. Trimming left V 11 bases short and J 0 bases short, with 8 bases between. The CDR3 spans 12 residues. CDR3 DNA sequence: TGTGCCGTTCAGAGCTCCTACAATGAGCAGTTCTTC. Translated: CAVQSSYNEQFF.

The table lists this clone with a count of one. Other DNA sequences in the sample encode the same CDR3. DNA for the CDR3: TGTGCCAGCTCACCAGGGGCTGCCTACGAGCAGTACTTC. Translated: CASSPGAAYEQYF. V usage is TRBV18 and J usage is TRBJ2-7; perhaps TRBD1 as D (5 bases). The CDR3 has 13 residues. V lost 2 bases and J 2 bases, leaving 7 bases between the germline ends. The germline gives CDR1 KGHSH, CDR2 LQKENI. The full variable domain, in which reference TRBV18 and TRBJ2-7 provide the parts outside the CDR3, is NAGVMQNPRHLVRRRGQEARLRCSPMKGHSHVYWYRQLPEEGLKFMVYLQKENIIDESGMPKERFSAEFPKEGPSILRIQQVVRGDSAAYFCASSPGAAYEQYFGPGTRLTVT.

The gene calls are TRBV10-2 and TRBJ2-3; 11 nucleotides line up with TRBD2. With V trimmed by 2 bases and J by 3 bases, 4 bases remained unmatched. CDR1 is WSHSY and CDR2 is SAAADI in the germline V gene. This CDR3 has 16 residues. The CDR3 DNA is TGCGCCAGCAGTGAGACTAGCGGGAGAAGAACAGATACGCAGTATTTT. Translating it yields CASSETSGRRTDTQYF.

The chain employs TRBV5-1 and TRBJ2-2; D is possibly TRBD1 or TRBD2 (7 bases each). CDR3 size: 15 residues. V was shortened by 4 bases and J by 4 bases, with 14 bases between the two germline ends. Per the germline V gene, CDR1 is SGHRS and CDR2 is YFSETQ. The DNA of the CDR3 is TGCGCCAGCAGCCCGGGGGGACAGATCACCGGGGAGCTGTTTTTT. Translating gives CASSPGGQITGELFF.

The V call is TRBV23-1, the J call TRBJ2-1, with 7 nucleotides matching TRBD1. TRBV23-1 is designated an ORF whose function remains uncertain. The CDR3 is 15 amino acids. V shed 4 bases, J shed 5 bases, and the junction held 8 bases outside the gene matches. In DNA, the CDR3 is TGCGCCAGCAGTCCAAAGGGGGCCCGGGACAATGAGCAGTTCTTC. Translated, it gives CASSPKGARDNEQFF.

The gene calls are TRBV2 and TRBJ1-4, with TRBD1 matching over 8 bases. Germline V gene sequence: CDR1 SNHLY, CDR2 FYNNEI. V gave up 1 base and J gave up 5 bases; unmatched junction bases: 3. The CDR3 is made up of 15 amino acids. CDR3 loop: CASSEGRTGNEKLFF. CDR3 nucleotide sequence: TGTGCCAGCAGTGAAGGAAGGACAGGGAATGAAAAACTGTTTTTT.

The chain carries TRBV7-6 and TRBJ2-7, with D perhaps matching TRBD1 (6 bases). Germline CDR1 SGHVS, CDR2 FNYEAQ. The CDR3 has 17 residues. V was cut by 4 bases and J by 3 bases, with 22 bases left in between. For the CDR3, the DNA is TGTGCCAGCAGCTCGATGGTCAGGGGTCGTACCTACTACGAGCAGTACTTC. As protein: CASSSMVRGRTYYEQYF.

The chain links TRBV18 to TRBJ2-2; 8 bases are shared with TRBD1. Germline V gene lookup returns CDR1 KGHSH and CDR2 LQKENI. The CDR3 is 14 residues long. V shed 6 bases, J shed 4 bases, and the junction held 4 bases outside the gene matches. This CDR3 reads CASSDRGGTGELFF. CDR3 in DNA: TGTGCCAGCTCCGACAGGGGAGGCACCGGGGAGCTGTTTTTT.

This chain connects TRBV11-2 to TRBJ2-7; TRBD1 matches 9 bases. The CDR3 spans 14 residues. Germline CDR1 reads SGHAT; CDR2 reads FQNNGV. V was clipped by 6 bases and J by 3 bases; unmatched bases: 6. CDR3 bases: TGTGCCAGCAGGCGCCGGGACAGGGACTACGAGCAGTACTTC. Its translation: CASRRRDRDYEQYF.

The J gene is TRBJ1-5, the V gene TRBV10-2, with no clear D. Germline values: CDR1 WSHSY, CDR2 SAAADI. Deletions cut 3 bases from V and 4 bases from J, with 10 bases between. CDR3 length equals 14 residues. CDR3 sequence reads: CASSDRQFNQPQHF. The CDR3 DNA reads as TGCGCCAGCAGTGATAGGCAGTTTAATCAGCCCCAGCATTTT.

The rearrangement links TRBV6-1 to TRBJ2-1; D is possibly TRBD2 (5 bases). CDR1 and CDR2 (germline): MNHNS, SASEGT. The CDR3 has 17 residues. The V end was cut by 3 bases, the J end by 5 bases, with 20 bases between. CDR3: CASSDFVLARHHNEQFF. In DNA, the CDR3 is TGTGCCAGCAGTGATTTCGTCCTAGCCCGCCACCACAATGAGCAGTTCTTC.

The genes are TRBV2 and TRBJ1-2; no reliable D call. With 8 bases removed from V and 4 bases from J, the gap between germline ends came to 11 bases. The CDR3 runs to 12 residues. CDR1 is SNHLY and CDR2 is FYNNEI in the germline V gene. In DNA form, the CDR3 reads TGTGCCAGCGGTATGTTGGTCTATGGCTACACCTTC. This encodes CASGMLVYGYTF.

This chain joins TRBV10-3 and TRBJ2-1; D is possibly TRBD1 (6 bases). CDR3 length: 12 amino acids. Germline CDR1 reads ENHRY; CDR2 reads SYGVKD. V lost 0 bases and J 11 bases, leaving 8 bases between the germline ends. The CDR3 nucleotides read TGTGCCATCAGTGAGTCCGGGACAAAGCAGTTCTTC. It translates to CAISESGTKQFF.

The chain employs TRBV18 and TRBJ1-2; D might be TRBD1 (5 bases). Germline CDR1 reads KGHSH; CDR2 reads LQKENI. This CDR3 comprises 15 residues. V lost 3 bases to trimming and J lost 6 bases, with 17 bases between them. The chain's CDR3 is CASSPGPRVADGYTF. In DNA, the CDR3 is TGTGCCAGCTCACCGGGACCAAGGGTCGCAGATGGCTACACCTTC.

The chain recombines TRBV5-4 with TRBJ2-7, with a weak D call TRBD1 (5 bases). In germline, CDR1 is SGHNT, CDR2 YYREEE (reference sequence). V gave up 4 bases and J gave up 1 base, with 15 bases separating them. This CDR3 has 15 residues. The CDR3 region has the DNA TGTGCCAGCAGCCCCGAAGGGGTCCTTTCCTACGAGCAGTACTTC. Translation gives CASSPEGVLSYEQYF. The whole variable domain, remainder taken from reference TRBV5-4 and TRBJ2-7, is ETGVTQSPTHLIKTRGQQVTLRCSSQSGHNTVSWYQQALGQGPQFIFQYYREEENGRGNFPPRFSGLQFPNYSSELNVNALELDDSALYLCASSPEGVLSYEQYFGPGTRLTVT.